Presented here are 3 T cell receptor beta chains from one specimen sequenced in a study of PD-1 blockade in classical Hodgkin lymphoma. Regarding time point: cycle 4 day 1 (C4D1), after more than 5 weeks of nivolumab. Each patient's relapse followed autologous stem cell transplantation, and brentuximab vedotin exposure varied. Measured with immunoSEQ multiplex PCR; TCRdb has only the in-frame clones, and not every one. The sample contains about 13,000 clones, approximately 80% of which appear only once. The specimen was peripheral blood mononuclear cells (PBMCs), collected before the fourth cycle of nivolumab. The receptors were gathered from a human donor with classical Hodgkin lymphoma.

The gene calls are TRBV5-4 and TRBJ2-7; 7 nucleotides line up with TRBD2. This CDR3 is built from 13 residues. V gave up 4 bases and J gave up 2 bases; unmatched junction bases: 3. From germline, CDR1 is SGHNT and CDR2 YYREEE (reference sequence). CDR3 residues: CASSSGVPYEQYF. In DNA form, the CDR3 reads TGTGCCAGCAGCAGCGGGGTACCCTACGAGCAGTACTTC.

The rearrangement uses TRBV20-1 and TRBJ2-5, with D unresolved. The CDR3 covers 9 residues. Germline CDR1 and CDR2: DFQATT and SNEGSKA (reference sequence). The V end was cut by 5 bases, the J end by 5 bases, with 3 bases between. Here the CDR3 DNA reads TGCAGTGCTCGGGAGACCCAGTACTTC. Translation gives CSARETQYF.

This clone was counted only a few times. This same CDR3 is encoded by further DNA sequences in the sample. This chain connects TRBV19 to TRBJ1-2, with D unclear. Trimming removed 1 base from V and 5 bases from J, with 8 bases in between. The CDR3 consists of 13 residues. CDR1 and CDR2 (germline): LNHDA, SQIVND (reference sequence). The CDR3 coding sequence is TGTGCCAGTAGTATAGGGGCAGCTTATGGCTACACCTTC. This sequence encodes CASSIGAAYGYTF.